This T cell receptor (beta chain) came from a study of cytomegalovirus exposure and HLA in healthy donors. This CDR3 comprises 13 residues. Germline V lookup: CDR1 KGHSH, CDR2 LQKENI. V lost 3 bases to trimming and J lost 0 bases, with 5 bases between them. The PCR was carried out with 60 Vbeta primers and 13 Jbeta primers. Under the authors' procedure: As a later analysis found, there were approximately 80 million unique TCR beta chains, of which some 9.9 million were shared. Libraries were prepared by immunoSEQ multiplex PCR; TCRdb keeps only in-frame clonotypes and omits some of them. That table supplies the V and J calls and clone size; D and trimming were determined from the DNA. Counted here are 90,000 to 150,000 clones, over 65% occurring once; the ten biggest clones make up 3.3%. General study results and limits: In vitro work confirmed that a few CMV-associated chains recognize CMV antigens.

This clone was picked up a small number of times. Its antigen is unidentified. The sequenced sample was PBMCs. This clonotype was sampled from a woman aged 25 to 45 in good health and CMV-seropositive. V gene TRBV18 combines with J gene TRBJ1-1, with D unclear. The CDR3 spells CASSPSLNTEAFF. Here the CDR3 DNA reads TGTGCCAGCTCACCGAGCCTGAACACTGAAGCTTTCTTT.